This T cell receptor beta chain was documented in a study of radiotherapy plus CTLA-4 blockade in lung cancer. Overall study results and limits: Tumor-derived TCR clones expanded in blood after radiotherapy plus ipilimumab. Among reported predictors of response, early blood T cell clone dynamics with interferon-beta performed best.

This CDR3 has 16 amino acids. Germline V gives CDR1 MNHEY, CDR2 SVGAGI. Trimming cost V 0 bases and J 2 bases; bases outside gene matches: 7. Profiled with immunoSEQ multiplex PCR; TCRdb holds only in-frame clones, not every one. The sample lists 64,000 or so clones, 72% occurring once. With respect to this clone: Its antigen remains unknown.

The sample here was peripheral blood, taken from a patient treated with radiotherapy plus ipilimumab. This chain connects TRBV6-5 to TRBJ2-7; TRBD1 matches 7 bases. The sequence was collected from a human donor with non-small cell lung cancer whose response to radiotherapy plus ipilimumab could not be evaluated. CDR3 sequence reads: CASSYSTGQVPYEQYF. DNA for the CDR3: TGTGCCAGCAGTTACTCGACCGGACAGGTCCCCTACGAGCAGTACTTC.